This T cell receptor beta chain was captured in a study of T cell repertoires in cytomegalovirus infection (dated by TCRdb to between 2018 and 2021). For the study in its entirety: Peptide stimulations targeted recently identified HLA-C-restricted CMV epitopes, whose presentation resists viral immunomodulation, together with well-studied HLA-B-restricted epitopes. The HLA type of each donor mattered for the analysis, because public TCR beta signatures pointed to carriage of CMV infection along with the matching HLA type. Overall study results and their limits: In both this cohort and an independent roughly 330-donor cohort, the cumulative frequency of public TCR beta family members distinguished carriers of CMV infection plus the relevant HLA type. In the ex vivo response, HLA-C-restricted CMV-specific TCR beta clonotypes were dominant, and in two of eight donors the single most frequent clonotype came from this HLA-C-restricted group.

Sample treatment or condition, as interpreted from the label and publication: in vitro stimulation with specific CMV peptide epitopes to enrich CMV-specific T cells. The sequencing machine was an Illumina HiSeq 1500. Clones were called with MiXCR by TCRdb after fastp trimmed the public reads at Q25, and only in-frame beta chains were retained. When rows share a CDR3 protein, they turn into one entry using the most common DNA and genes. In all, the sample holds some 800,000 distinct CDR3 sequences, and about 30% of those were seen once. The ten largest clonotypes hold under 15% of the sample. A word on this clonotype: Which antigen it targets is not known. The record has no base qualities; no much larger clone is one base away.

From cysteine to phenylalanine, the CDR3 is 14 amino acids long. The sequence is cut down to CDR3 DNA, 42 bases in frame from base 1. Reading the germline V gene (reference sequence) gives CDR1 SEHNR and CDR2 FQNEAQ. V sheds 3 bases and J sheds 5 bases, leaving 11 bases between their ends. Sequencing used cultured CD8+ T cells from PBMCs, obtained from culture after CMV antigen stimulation. This sequence originates from a human donor in good health (CMV status not recorded). Some clones in this sample may be carry-over from other donors' samples. The chain uses TRBV7-9 and TRBJ2-1; the D gene assignment is ambiguous. The CDR3 protein sequence reads: CASSLKRVDNEQFF. The nucleotides are TGTGCCAGCAGCTTGAAAAGGGTGGACAATGAGCAGTTCTTC.